The rows below give T cell receptor beta chains drawn from one sample of a study of draining lymph node invasion in breast cancer. TCRdb passed the bulk RNA-seq reads through MiXCR, listing each CDR3 protein once. The sample shows 2,000 to 2,500 distinct CDR3 sequences, 70% to 90% of them seen only once. The sample was sorted memory CD4+ effector T cells from a lymph node. Every receptor here comes from a female donor with luminal breast cancer. Both conserved end residues are part of each CDR3. Each record gives: clone size, J gene, V gene, D gene, CDR3 DNA, CDR3 protein. A D gene is named only where the DNA matches it firmly. Expanded clones get a size class; other rows say once, few or many, or leave the size out.

>NA|TRBJ1-1|TRBV7-2|NA
TGTGCCAGCAGCTTATGGGGGGCGCGTGTAAACACTGAAGCTTTCTTT
CASSLWGARVNTEAFF
>NA|TRBJ1-1|TRBV13|TRBD1
TGTGCCAGCAGGGGGACAGGGCCCCTTCAAGGTACTGAAGCTTTCTTT
CASRGTGPLQGTEAFF
>NA|TRBJ1-1|TRBV19|TRBD1
TGTGCCAGTAGTGCAACAGGGGGATGGATTGCTTTCTTT
CASSATGGWIAFF
>NA|TRBJ1-5|TRBV6-2/TRBV6-3|TRBD1
TGTGCCAGCAGCCCTGACAGGGCCAGTAATCAGCCCCAGCATTTT
CASSPDRASNQPQHF
>NA|TRBJ2-7|TRBV28|NA
TGTGCCAGCAGGGGCGTATACTACGAGCAGTACTTC
CASRGVYYEQYF
>NA|TRBJ1-1|TRBV5-4|NA
TGTGCCAGCAGCTTGGACGTAGCAACTGAAGCTTTCTTT
CASSLDVATEAFF
>NA|TRBJ2-3|TRBV7-8|NA
TGTGCCAGCAGCTTAGAACCTACTAATACGCAGTATTTT
CASSLEPTNTQYF
>NA|TRBJ1-6|TRBV20-1|TRBD1
TGCAGTGCTAGGACACAACAGGGGCGGAATTCACCCCTCCACTTT
CSARTQQGRNSPLHF
>NA|TRBJ1-3|TRBV2|TRBD1
TGTGCCAGCAGTGAAGGGACAGGGGTTGGAAACACCATATATTTT
CASSEGTGVGNTIYF
>few|TRBJ1-4|TRBV10-3|TRBD1
TGTGCCATCAGAGGGGACAGGGATGGTGAAAAACTGTTTTTT
CAIRGDRDGEKLFF
>few|TRBJ1-2|TRBV7-9|NA
TGTGCCAGCAGCCCTGGGACCGAACCCCATGACTATGGCTACACCTTC
CASSPGTEPHDYGYTF
>NA|TRBJ2-1|TRBV20-1|NA
TGCAGTGCCGGGCGGGGTAGCGACGGAGCTGAGCAGTTCTTC
CSAGRGSDGAEQFF
>once|TRBJ1-5|TRBV7-9|TRBD1
TGTGCCAGCGGCAGGGGGAACAATCAGCCCCAGCATTTT
CASGRGNNQPQHF
>NA|TRBJ2-5|TRBV20-1|NA
TGCAGTGCTATCGGACTTTTAGAGACCCAGTACTTC
CSAIGLLETQYF
>NA|TRBJ1-2|TRBV27|NA
TGTGCCAGCAGAGGGGGGACCTATGGCTACACCTTC
CASRGGTYGYTF
>NA|TRBJ1-2|TRBV12-3/TRBV12-4|TRBD1
TGTGCCAGCAGTGAGGGGGCGCTTGGCTACACCTTC
CASSEGALGYTF
>NA|TRBJ1-2|TRBV30|NA
TGTGCCTGGAGTAGACAGTTATATGGCTACACCTTC
CAWSRQLYGYTF
>NA|TRBJ2-2|TRBV9|NA
TGTGCCAGCAGCCTATCAAGCGGTAACACCGGGGAGCTGTTTTTT
CASSLSSGNTGELFF
>few|TRBJ2-3|TRBV6-1|NA
TGTGCCAGCAGTGCTGAGACAGATACGCAGTATTTT
CASSAETDTQYF
>once|TRBJ1-4|TRBV9|NA
TGTGCCAGCAGCCCCGGTTCCCTGGCTAATGAAAAACTGTTTTTT
CASSPGSLANEKLFF
>NA|TRBJ2-1|TRBV12-3/TRBV12-4|NA
TGTGTCAGCAGAACCACTATAAGCGACAGGCTAGGGTACAATGAGCAGTTCTTC
CVSRTTISDRLGYNEQFF